Here is one T cell receptor (beta chain) with its context. The CDR3 runs to 18 residues. Germline CDR1 is LGHNA and CDR2 is YSLEER. V shed 4 bases, J shed 5 bases, and the junction held 16 bases outside the gene matches. The naive CD8 population came from CD45RO-negative cells selected for CCR7, without terminally differentiated effector memory CD45RA+ cells. Participating donors were healthy, HIV-negative adults free of recent acute infections or vaccinations. Generated by immunoSEQ multiplex PCR, the TCRdb table keeps only in-frame clones and is missing some. The repertoire holds approximately 2,200,000 clones, with around 93% as singletons. These data come from a study of shared clonotypes between healthy human individuals.

Sequenced: naive CD8+ T cells from PBMCs. The chain combines TRBV4-3 with TRBJ1-4, with 7 bases identical to TRBD1. This clonotype was obtained from a man in his late teens or twenties in good health. Some clones in this sample may be carry-over from other donors' samples. The CDR3 nucleotides are TGCGCCAGCAGCCGGACTTACGGGGCTCTCAGGGGGAATGAAAAACTGTTTTTT. The encoded protein is CASSRTYGALRGNEKLFF.